This T cell receptor (beta chain) was profiled in a study of blood T cell repertoires in COVID-19. Whole-study context: The study drew acute and convalescent COVID-19 samples from the United States, Italy and Spain.

The method was immunoSEQ multiplex PCR; TCRdb's version includes in-frame clones alone and lacks a portion of them. The table records roughly 81,000 clones, about nine tenths of them present only once. This CDR3 region has 15 residues. Trimming stripped 4 bases from V and 4 bases from J, with 16 bases between. CDR1 SEHNR and CDR2 FQNEAQ come from the germline V gene (reference sequence). This rearrangement joins TRBV7-9 to TRBJ1-2; D unclear. The sequenced sample consisted of peripheral blood. The TCR sequence derives from a man in his sixties or seventies with active or convalescent COVID-19. CDR3 DNA sequence: TGTGCCAGCAGCTCCGGGAACCTACTTGCCTATGGCTACACCTTC. Amino acid sequence: CASSSGNLLAYGYTF. Full variable domain (remainder filled in from reference TRBV7-9 and TRBJ1-2): DTGVSQNPRHKITKRGQNVTFRCDPISEHNRLYWYRQTLGQGPEFLTYFQNEAQLEKSRLLSDRFSAERPKGSFSTLEIQRTEQGDSAMYLCASSSGNLLAYGYTFGSGTRLTVV.